This T cell receptor (beta chain) was found in a study of patients and donors after allogeneic stem cell transplantation. TCRdb passed the RT-PCR reads through MiXCR, listing each CDR3 protein once. Here the sample spans tens of thousands of distinct CDR3 sequences, approximately 49% being singletons. The trim removed 6 bases at V and 0 bases at J, leaving 5 bases unmatched. The CDR3 consists of 15 residues. This receptor was taken from a human donor who was either an allogeneic HSCT recipient or a stem cell or donor lymphocyte infusion donor (not recorded which). It is not recorded whose cells these are; they may come from a transplant donor. The sample consisted of blood, either unsorted or a sorted T cell fraction (not recorded which). The rearrangement links TRBV12-3 or TRBV12-4 to TRBJ1-1, with 9 bases fitting TRBD1. The CDR3 is CASSFRDRVNTEAFF. The CDR3 bases are TGTGCCAGCAGCTTCCGGGACAGGGTGAACACTGAAGCTTTCTTT.